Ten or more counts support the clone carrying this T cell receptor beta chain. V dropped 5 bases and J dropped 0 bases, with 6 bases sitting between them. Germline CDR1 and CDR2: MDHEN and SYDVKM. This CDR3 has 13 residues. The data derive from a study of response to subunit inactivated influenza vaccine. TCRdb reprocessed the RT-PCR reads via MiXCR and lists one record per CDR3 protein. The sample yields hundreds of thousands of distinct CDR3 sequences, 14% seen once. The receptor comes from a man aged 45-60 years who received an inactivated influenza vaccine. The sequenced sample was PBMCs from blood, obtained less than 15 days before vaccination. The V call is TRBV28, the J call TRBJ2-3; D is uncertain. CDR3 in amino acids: CASSRSSTDTQYF. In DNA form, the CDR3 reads TGTGCCAGCAGTCGATCTAGCACAGATACGCAGTATTTT.